What follows are 19 T cell receptor beta chains derived from one specimen sequenced in a study of T cell repertoires in cytomegalovirus infection (dated by TCRdb to 2018 to 2020). Instrument on record: Illumina HiSeq 1500. TCRdb reprocessing: public reads trimmed at Q25 with fastp, clones called with MiXCR, in-frame beta chains kept. Every distinct CDR3 protein forms one entry, paired with its most common genes and DNA. The sample data list 150,000 to 200,000 distinct CDR3 sequences, and roughly a fifth of these were observed just once. Just under 3% of the sample rests with the top ten. The sequenced material came from PBMCs. All receptors come from a human donor in good health (CMV status not recorded). Some clones in this sample may be carry-over from other donors' samples.

Of note for this clonotype: A much larger clone lies a single base off, so this may be a read error. The CDR3 sequence is CSVPRRGQVTGELFF. CDR3 DNA sequence: TGCAGCGTACCAAGAAGAGGACAGGTTACCGGGGAGCTGTTTTTT. This chain links TRBV29-1 with TRBJ2-2, with 7 positions matching TRBD1. Trimming at V came to 6 bases and at J to 5 bases, leaving 12 bases not matched to a gene. Germline assignment: CDR1 SQVTM and CDR2 ANQGSEA. The CDR3 is 15 amino acids.

This clonotype was detected only a few times. The rearrangement joins TRBV12-3 or TRBV12-4 to TRBJ2-5; 7 bases line up with TRBD2. The CDR3 runs to 13 residues. Trimming took 3 bases from V and 5 from J; bases not matched to a gene: 3. CDR3 sequence reads: CASSFVGGETQYF. The DNA of the CDR3 is TGTGCCAGCAGTTTTGTGGGGGGGGAGACCCAGTACTTC.

This clonotype was recorded at least ten times. The chain couples TRBV28 to TRBJ2-3; D remains unclear. The V end lost 6 bases, the J end lost 4 bases, and 14 bases lay between the germline ends. The CDR3 is made up of 14 amino acids. Germline values: CDR1 MDHEN, CDR2 SYDVKM. CDR3: CASRPPRYPDTQYF. For the CDR3, the DNA is TGTGCCAGCAGACCTCCTAGGTATCCAGATACGCAGTATTTT.

This chain links TRBV12-3 or TRBV12-4 with TRBJ1-1; 10 bases agree with TRBD1. This CDR3 is 16 amino acids long. V was pared by 6 bases and J by 4 bases, with 11 bases of the junction left unmatched. The CDR3 nucleotides are TGTGCCAGCAGCCTGGGCCAGGGACAGGGGTCCACTGAAGCTTTCTTT. As protein: CASSLGQGQGSTEAFF.

J is TRBJ1-1 and V is TRBV7-9; D possibly corresponds to TRBD1 (5 bases). The germline V gene has CDR1 SEHNR and CDR2 FQNEAQ (reference sequence). V was shortened by 1 base and J by 1 base, with 10 bases between the two germline ends. CDR3 length: 15 amino acids. The DNA of the CDR3 is TGTGCCAGCAGCTTAGACTGGGGGACGAACACTGAAGCTTTCTTT. Translating it yields CASSLDWGTNTEAFF.

This clonotype was seen more than once but under ten times. The V call is TRBV7-2, the J call TRBJ2-3, with D possibly TRBD2 on 6 matching bases. Germline-derived CDR1 and CDR2 are SGHTA and FQGNSA. Trimming left V 0 bases short and J 2 bases short, with 9 bases between. The CDR3 has 15 amino acids. CDR3 amino acids: CASSLAGGNTDTQYF. CDR3 nucleotide sequence: TGTGCCAGCAGCTTAGCGGGGGGAAACACAGATACGCAGTATTTT.

For this clonotype: Possible read error: a much larger clone is one base away. This chain uses TRBV5-1 with TRBJ2-7; D uncertain. CDR1 and CDR2 from the germline V gene are SGHRS and YFSETQ. CDR3 size: 13 residues. The CDR3 DNA follows: TGCGCCAGCAGCGAAGGTGGTTCCTACGTGCAGTACTTC. This encodes CASSEGGSYVQYF.

The rearrangement joins TRBV10-2 to TRBJ1-2; unclear D gene. Trimming removed 6 bases at V and 6 bases at J, with 11 bases between. In germline, CDR1 is WSHSY, CDR2 SAAADI. This CDR3 contains 12 residues. The CDR3 coding sequence is TGCGCCAGCAGACCTGACTTCAATGGCTACACCTTC. Its translation is CASRPDFNGYTF.

V and J are TRBV14 and TRBJ1-5; D is possibly TRBD1 (6 bases). The V end was cut by 3 bases, the J end by 7 bases, with 28 bases between. CDR3 length: 19 residues. Germline-derived CDR1 and CDR2 are SGHDN and FVKESK. CDR3 in DNA: TGTGCCAGCAGCCAGGAGCCGACAAGGGGGGTCGAGAGTCACCAGCCCCAGCATTTT. This translates into CASSQEPTRGVESHQPQHF.

The gene calls are TRBV5-1 and TRBJ2-1; the match to TRBD2 covers 7 bases. Trimming cost V 0 bases and J 2 bases; bases outside gene matches: 5. Germline CDR1 SGHRS, CDR2 YFSETQ. There are 16 residues in the CDR3. The CDR3 region has the DNA TGCGCCAGCAGCTTGGTAGCGGGCACCACCTACAATGAGCAGTTCTTC. It encodes CASSLVAGTTYNEQFF.

This clonotype was seen a few times. The chain links TRBV11-2 to TRBJ1-1; D is perhaps TRBD1 (5 bases). The germline gives CDR1 SGHAT, CDR2 FQNNGV. This CDR3 has 17 amino acids. The V and J ends lost 7 bases and 1 base respectively, with 22 bases between them. The CDR3 DNA follows: TGTGCCAGCAAATATGGGGATTGGGGGAAAGGGAACACTGAAGCTTTCTTT. It yields the protein CASKYGDWGKGNTEAFF.

This clonotype was found many times. The chain is built from TRBV7-2 and TRBJ1-1; D is perhaps TRBD1 (5 bases). This CDR3 has 17 residues. V lost 5 bases, J lost 4 bases, and 23 bases lay in between. Germline loops: CDR1 SGHTA, CDR2 FQGNSA. The DNA for the CDR3 is TGTGCCAGCAGCCCACGAGGGGAGGGAATTCCTTCCACTGAAGCTTTCTTT. Translated: CASSPRGEGIPSTEAFF.

This chain connects TRBV6-5 to TRBJ1-5; the D is unclear. V was pared by 6 bases and J by 7 bases, with 13 bases between. CDR3 length equals 13 residues. Germline assignment: CDR1 MNHEY and CDR2 SVGAGI. The CDR3 bases are TGTGCCAGCAGCCCGGCGGGTCGCCAGCCCCAGCATTTT. Translated, it gives CASSPAGRQPQHF.

The rearrangement links TRBV28 to TRBJ2-6, with D unresolved. The CDR3 covers 16 residues. Germline CDR1 reads MDHEN; CDR2 reads SYDVKM. V was clipped by 1 base and J by 0 bases, with 7 bases between them. CDR3 bases: TGTGCCAGCAGTTTATATTCCGGCTCTGGGGCCAACGTCCTGACTTTC. Amino acids: CASSLYSGSGANVLTF.

This clonotype has only a few counts. This chain connects TRBV7-2 to TRBJ2-1; 10 nucleotides align to TRBD2. The V and J ends lost 5 bases and 4 bases, in that order; junction bases with no gene match: 5. CDR1 SGHTA and CDR2 FQGNSA come from the germline V gene. The CDR3 sequence is 15 residues long. The CDR3 DNA reads TGTGCCAGCAGCCCCCAAGCGGGAGGGTACAATGAGCAGTTCTTC. This translates into CASSPQAGGYNEQFF.

This clonotype came up many times. The chain recombines TRBV7-8 with TRBJ2-5; D remains ambiguous. CDR1 is SGHVS, CDR2 FQNEAQ, per germline. V dropped 4 bases and J dropped 1 base, with 7 bases sitting between them. CDR3 length: 13 residues. The CDR3 bases are TGTGCCAGCAGCTCCGAACTCCAAGAGACCCAGTACTTC. Protein sequence: CASSSELQETQYF.

This clonotype ranks as medium-sized. The chain has TRBV7-8 and TRBJ2-2; D might be TRBD1 (5 bases). There are 14 residues in the CDR3. Germline CDR1 reads SGHVS; CDR2 reads FQNEAQ. V was trimmed by 5 bases and J by 4 bases, leaving 11 bases between them. Here the CDR3 DNA reads TGTGCCAGCAGCGGGGCGTCCGTCACCGGGGAGCTGTTTTTT. It encodes CASSGASVTGELFF.

The sample holds many counts of this clonotype. The chain has TRBV6-1 and TRBJ1-1, with 8 nucleotides matching TRBD1. J lost 4 bases, V lost 5 bases, and 6 bases had no gene match. Germline values: CDR1 MNHNS, CDR2 SASEGT. The CDR3 spans 14 residues. In DNA, the CDR3 is TGTGCCAGCAGTATGGACAGGGTGATCACTGAAGCTTTCTTT. Protein: CASSMDRVITEAFF.

The CDR3 sequence is CATITSGSGKTQYF. Written as DNA, the CDR3 is TGTGCCACCATAACTAGCGGGAGTGGGAAGACCCAGTACTTC. The chain recombines TRBV28 with TRBJ2-5; TRBD2 matches 11 bases. V dropped 10 bases and J dropped 6; count of bases not matched to a gene: 10. The CDR3 consists of 14 residues. Germline V lookup: CDR1 MDHEN, CDR2 SYDVKM.